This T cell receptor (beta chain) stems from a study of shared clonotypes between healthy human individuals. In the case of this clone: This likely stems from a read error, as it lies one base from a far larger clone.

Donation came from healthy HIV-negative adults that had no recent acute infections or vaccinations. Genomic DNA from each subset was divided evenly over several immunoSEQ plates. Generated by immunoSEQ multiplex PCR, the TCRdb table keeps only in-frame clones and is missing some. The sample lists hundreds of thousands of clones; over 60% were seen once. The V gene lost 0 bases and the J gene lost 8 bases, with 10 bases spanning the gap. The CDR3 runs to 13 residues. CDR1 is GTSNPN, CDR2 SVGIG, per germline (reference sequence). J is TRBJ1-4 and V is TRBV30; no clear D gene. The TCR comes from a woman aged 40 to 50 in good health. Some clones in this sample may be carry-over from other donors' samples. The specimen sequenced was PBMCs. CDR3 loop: CAWSVNSSEKLFF. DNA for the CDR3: TGTGCCTGGAGTGTAAACAGCAGCGAAAAACTGTTTTTT. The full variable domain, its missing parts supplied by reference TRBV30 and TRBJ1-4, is SQTIHQWPATLVQPVGSPLSLECTVEGTSNPNLYWYRQAAGRGLQLLFYSVGIGQISSEVPQNLSASRPQDRQFILSSKKLLLSDSGFYLCAWSVNSSEKLFFGSGTQLSVL.